These 16 T cell receptor beta chains were all obtained from the same sample, sequenced in a study of blood T cell repertoires in COVID-19. The protocol was immunoSEQ multiplex PCR, while the TCRdb copy is restricted to in-frame clones and leaves out a portion. The table has 180,000 or so clones, 70% to 90% seen once. The specimen was peripheral blood. The source is a man aged 40-49 years with active or convalescent COVID-19.

The chain carries TRBV30 and TRBJ1-5, with TRBD1 identical over 7 bases. The germline CDR1 and CDR2 sequences are GTSNPN and SVGIG (reference sequence). Trimming cost V 3 bases and J 3 bases; bases outside gene matches: 5. This CDR3 contains 14 residues. This chain's CDR3 is CAWSATGINQPQHF. The CDR3 bases are TGTGCCTGGAGCGCGACAGGGATCAATCAGCCCCAGCATTTT.

The chain couples TRBV7-9 to TRBJ1-1, with TRBD1 as a possible D gene (5 bases). The CDR3 runs to 15 residues. CDR1 and CDR2 (germline): SEHNR, FQNEAQ (reference sequence). With 4 bases removed from V and 0 bases from J, the gap between germline ends came to 12 bases. As DNA, the CDR3 is TGTGCCAGCAGCTCTGGGGGGACTATGAACACTGAAGCTTTCTTT. It is translated as CASSSGGTMNTEAFF.

The rearrangement links TRBV19 to TRBJ1-5, with 9 bases aligning to TRBD1. CDR3 length equals 19 residues. The V and J ends lost 2 bases and 3 bases, in that order; junction bases with no gene match: 14. Germline CDR1 and CDR2: LNHDA and SQIVND (reference sequence). CDR3: CASSILRTGVTGDNQPQHF. The CDR3 DNA reads TGTGCCAGTAGTATACTTCGGACAGGGGTGACGGGGGACAATCAGCCCCAGCATTTT.

This clone appeared a single time. The genes are TRBV18 and TRBJ1-6; possibly TRBD1 for D (5 bases). CDR1 and CDR2 from the germline V gene are KGHSH and LQKENI. Trimming removed 1 base at V and 10 bases at J, with 14 bases between. The CDR3 sequence is 15 residues long. CDR3 sequence reads: CASSPQRREGSPLHF. Written as DNA, the CDR3 is TGTGCCAGCTCACCACAACGCAGGGAGGGGTCACCCCTCCACTTT.

V gene TRBV4-1 combines with J gene TRBJ1-1, with D unclear. Trimming took off 4 bases at V and 3 bases at J, with 21 bases between the two ends. CDR3 size: 17 residues. From germline, CDR1 is MGHRA and CDR2 YSYEKL. Written as DNA, the CDR3 is TGCGCCAGCAGCCCCGATCGCCCCCCAGGTCAAGACACTGAAGCTTTCTTT. It yields the protein CASSPDRPPGQDTEAFF.

The chain couples TRBV6-1 to TRBJ2-2, with D possibly matching TRBD2 (6 bases). Germline V CDR1 and CDR2: MNHNS, SASEGT. The CDR3 loop spans 16 amino acids. V was trimmed by 2 bases and J by 0 bases, leaving 10 bases between them. Here the CDR3 reads CASSELEGTNTGELFF. CDR3 coding DNA: TGTGCCAGCAGTGAATTGGAGGGGACGAACACCGGGGAGCTGTTTTTT.

This sequence joins TRBV9 and TRBJ1-1; D is undetermined. The germline V gene encodes CDR1 SGDLS and CDR2 YYNGEE. The V end was cut by 1 base, the J end by 3 bases, with 7 bases between. The CDR3 is made up of 13 amino acids. The DNA of the CDR3 is TGTGCCAGCAGCGTACATTCGGACACTGAAGCTTTCTTT. Amino acid sequence: CASSVHSDTEAFF.

This clone was detected only once. The chain links TRBV11-2 to TRBJ2-5; 8 bases line up with TRBD2. Losses at the gene ends were 1 base for V and 4 bases for J; bases not matched to a gene: 2. Germline loops: CDR1 SGHAT, CDR2 FQNNGV. The CDR3 extends over 14 amino acids. CDR3 in amino acids: CASSLAGGPETQYF. CDR3 sequence (DNA): TGTGCCAGCAGCTTAGCGGGGGGGCCAGAGACCCAGTACTTC.

The CDR3 DNA reads as TGTGCCAGCAGCCAAGACTGGACTAGCGGGGGGCCTACCAATGAGCAGTTCTTC. Translating it yields CASSQDWTSGGPTNEQFF. V and J are TRBV4-2 and TRBJ2-1; 14 nucleotides line up with TRBD2. Germline V gene sequence: CDR1 LGHNA, CDR2 YNFKEQ. V dropped 0 bases and J dropped 6; count of bases not matched to a gene: 7. The CDR3 totals 18 residues.

The chain couples TRBV30 to TRBJ1-5; D might be TRBD1 (6 bases). The CDR3 totals 16 residues. Germline V CDR1 and CDR2: GTSNPN, SVGIG (reference sequence). Trimming pared 0 bases from V and 1 base from J, leaving 13 bases between. The DNA for the CDR3 is TGTGCCTGGAGTGTATCGGGGGGCTGGAGCAATCAGCCCCAGCATTTT. This codes for CAWSVSGGWSNQPQHF.

The chain uses TRBV4-1 and TRBJ2-2; D is possibly TRBD1 (5 bases). Germline V CDR1 and CDR2: MGHRA, YSYEKL. Trimming cost V 1 base and J 1 base, with 10 bases left between them. The CDR3 extends over 16 amino acids. In DNA, the CDR3 is TGCGCCAGCAGCCAAGCGACAGCGAAGAACACCGGGGAGCTGTTTTTT. It yields the protein CASSQATAKNTGELFF.

The chain carries TRBV5-1 and TRBJ1-2, with TRBD1 matching 8 bases. Looked up from germline, CDR1 is SGHRS and CDR2 is YFSETQ. V shed 0 bases and J 7 bases; nucleotides not matched to a gene: 8. CDR3 length equals 15 residues. The CDR3 bases are TGCGCCAGCAGCTTGGACGGGGACAGGAGATCTGGCTACACCTTC. Its protein is CASSLDGDRRSGYTF.

The CDR3 here is CASSLRGGGGTGELFF. The CDR3 DNA follows: TGTGCCAGCAGCTTGAGAGGGGGCGGCGGCACCGGGGAGCTGTTTTTT. The chain combines TRBV11-3 with TRBJ2-2; 7 nucleotides agree with TRBD1. CDR1 and CDR2 (germline): SGHNT, YENEEA. This CDR3 is built from 16 residues. With V trimmed by 3 bases and J by 4 bases, 8 bases remained unmatched.

V and J are TRBV11-2 and TRBJ1-6; D unclear. The CDR3 spans 16 residues. Germline V gene sequence: CDR1 SGHAT, CDR2 FQNNGV. V lost 3 bases to trimming and J lost 4 bases, with 13 bases between them. For the CDR3, the DNA is TGTGCCAGCAGCTTGACCGGTACAGATTATAATTCACCCCTCCACTTT. Translation: CASSLTGTDYNSPLHF.

The gene calls are TRBV19 and TRBJ2-1; 12 nucleotides match TRBD2. Germline CDR1 and CDR2: LNHDA and SQIVND (reference sequence). This CDR3 region has 15 residues. Losses at the gene ends were 3 bases for V and 8 bases for J; bases not matched to a gene: 5. The CDR3 region has the DNA TGTGCCAGTAGTATCAGACTAGCGGGGGTGGATGAGCAGTTCTTC. Its translation: CASSIRLAGVDEQFF.

The rearrangement links TRBV6-2 or TRBV6-3 to TRBJ1-2, with TRBD1 identical over 10 bases. The CDR3 is made up of 14 amino acids. J was trimmed by 8 bases and V by 4 bases; bases with no gene match: 7. CDR1 MNHEY and CDR2 SVGEGT come from the germline V gene. The DNA of the CDR3 is TGTGCCAGCAGTTCGGACAGGGGGGCTGGAGGCTACACCTTC. Protein: CASSSDRGAGGYTF.